This section outlines one TCR beta chain sequence together with its context. The entry originates in a study of blood T cell repertoires in COVID-19. The overall study: Spain, Italy and the United States supplied samples that represented acute and convalescent COVID-19.

Original handling: Reference gene primer amplification in the assay estimated nucleated cell counts. Profiling relied on immunoSEQ multiplex PCR, and the TCRdb table lists in-frame clones only, not all of them. V and J calls and clone size are those listed in that table; D and trimming were worked out from the DNA. Of around 270,000 clones in the sample, 80% to 90% were seen once. Germline V gene lookup returns CDR1 SNHLY and CDR2 FYNNEI. Trimming removed 1 base from V and 2 bases from J, with 2 bases in between. CDR3 size: 12 residues. This TCR came from a man in his forties or fifties with acute or convalescent COVID-19. The sequenced material came from peripheral blood. The chain is built from TRBV2 and TRBJ1-2, with D unresolved. The CDR3 sequence: CASSEVNYGYTF. The CDR3 nucleotides read TGTGCCAGCAGTGAAGTAAACTATGGCTACACCTTC.